The clone carrying this T cell receptor beta chain was found a few times. The antigen remains unidentified. These data originate in a study of molecular identifiers for immune sequencing clone quantification. TCRdb called the PCR reads again in MiXCR, with one record for every CDR3 protein. The sample consists of about 640,000 distinct CDR3 sequences, approximately 20% of them appearing once. The CDR3 length is 14 residues. Trimming removed 1 base from V and 5 bases from J, with 10 bases in between. The germline V gene has CDR1 SGHAT and CDR2 FQNNGV. General study findings and limits: More than 97% of effector molecules, versus under 1% of naive-cell molecules, belonged to clones above 20 RNA copies.

The sequence derives from a human donor in good health. Some libraries in this study had Jurkat cell RNA spiked in. The V and J genes are TRBV11-2 and TRBJ2-3; D is unresolved. The source material was naive CD8+ T cells from blood, with Jurkat cell RNA spiked in. Subset reported: FACS-sorted CD8+CD4-CCR7+CD45RA+ naive T cells. CDR3 in DNA: TGTGCCAGCAGCTTAGGGGATTTCGGAGATACGCAGTATTTT. Amino acid sequence: CASSLGDFGDTQYF. The whole variable domain, filled in from reference TRBV11-2 and TRBJ2-3, reads EAGVAQSPRYKIIEKRQSVAFWCNPISGHATLYWYQQILGQGPKLLIQFQNNGVVDDSQLPKDRFSAERLKGVDSTLKIQPAKLEDSAVYLCASSLGDFGDTQYFGPGTRLTVL.